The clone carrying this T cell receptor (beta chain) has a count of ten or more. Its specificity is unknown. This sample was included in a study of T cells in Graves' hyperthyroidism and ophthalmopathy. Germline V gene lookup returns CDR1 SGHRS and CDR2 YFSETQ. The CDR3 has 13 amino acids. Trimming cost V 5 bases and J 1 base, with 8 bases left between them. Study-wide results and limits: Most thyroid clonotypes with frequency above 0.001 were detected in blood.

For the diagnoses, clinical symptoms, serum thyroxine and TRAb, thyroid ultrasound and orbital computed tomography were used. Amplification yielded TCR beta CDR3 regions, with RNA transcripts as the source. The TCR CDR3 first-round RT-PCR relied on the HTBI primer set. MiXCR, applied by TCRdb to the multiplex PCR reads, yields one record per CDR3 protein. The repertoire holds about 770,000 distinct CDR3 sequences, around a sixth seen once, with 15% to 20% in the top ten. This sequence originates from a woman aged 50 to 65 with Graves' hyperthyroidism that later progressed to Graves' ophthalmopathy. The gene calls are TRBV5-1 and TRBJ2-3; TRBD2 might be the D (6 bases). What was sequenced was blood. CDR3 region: CASRTGGTDTQYF. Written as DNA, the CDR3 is TGCGCCAGCAGGACGGGGGGCACAGATACGCAGTATTTT.